This is a list of T cell receptor beta chains from one sample in a study of T cell responses to AZD1222 COVID-19 vaccine. TCRdb's table, derived via immunoSEQ multiplex PCR, lists solely in-frame clones and lacks some. This sample has roughly 130,000 clones, with around 90% found just once. This specimen consisted of peripheral blood, obtained on day 0 of AZD1222 vaccination. Receptors originate from an adult in good health. The conserved cysteine and the conserved F or W are not part of the CDR3 here. Clone size is not always given. Where it is, it says once, few, many or a class for expanded clones.

V gene: TRBV28; clone size: NA; CDR3 protein: ASSPPEGANSPLH
V gene: TRBV25-1; clone size: NA; CDR3 protein: ASSELGAVTYEQY
V gene: TRBV28; clone size: NA; CDR3 protein: ASSLWSMELF
V gene: TRBV4-2; clone size: once; CDR3 protein: ASSQGMETGGDEQY
V gene: TRBV11-2; clone size: NA; CDR3 protein: ASSLGDRVSSLGNTEAF
V gene: TRBV28; clone size: NA; CDR3 protein: ASAYRLSGKLF
V gene: TRBV5-1; clone size: NA; CDR3 protein: ASSPQTGIQNYGYT
V gene: TRBV4-1; clone size: NA; CDR3 protein: ASSPLRREANYGYT
V gene: TRBV21-1; clone size: NA; CDR3 protein: ASPRIHTSTDTQY
V gene: TRBV2; clone size: NA; CDR3 protein: ASRTTGIGELF
V gene: TRBV5-4; clone size: NA; CDR3 protein: ASSPGVGTSGVTDTQY
V gene: TRBV5-1; clone size: NA; CDR3 protein: ASSTDGRGTGPPAKNIQY
V gene: TRBV10-2; clone size: NA; CDR3 protein: ASRRGRATNEKLF
V gene: TRBV25-1; clone size: NA; CDR3 protein: ASPPAYRAAPYNSPLH
V gene: TRBV6-5; clone size: NA; CDR3 protein: ASSYRGDTEAF
V gene: TRBV19; clone size: NA; CDR3 protein: ASSPEDRANTEAF
V gene: TRBV10-3; clone size: NA; CDR3 protein: AISDSPNYGYT
V gene: TRBV21-1; clone size: few; CDR3 protein: ASSDGTNYGYT
V gene: TRBV28; clone size: NA; CDR3 protein: ATANGGAYNEQF
V gene: TRBV6-2/TRBV6-3; clone size: NA; CDR3 protein: ASSARLTGNEQY
V gene: TRBV7-9; clone size: NA; CDR3 protein: ASSPRTFDTQY
V gene: TRBV5-1; clone size: NA; CDR3 protein: ASSLASGSEALYNEQF
V gene: TRBV7-2; clone size: NA; CDR3 protein: ASSQRYGYT
V gene: TRBV27; clone size: NA; CDR3 protein: ASRGRPNEKLF
V gene: TRBV6-5; clone size: once; CDR3 protein: ASSYRGEGAQGYT
V gene: TRBV5-5; clone size: NA; CDR3 protein: ASSLAWLAAPPSGQY
V gene: TRBV20-1; clone size: NA; CDR3 protein: SASPGGDFNQPQH
V gene: TRBV6-5; clone size: NA; CDR3 protein: ASSYSAGANYGYT
V gene: TRBV10-3; clone size: NA; CDR3 protein: AISESVNQETQY
V gene: TRBV6-5; clone size: NA; CDR3 protein: ATGSVSSYNSPLH
V gene: TRBV7-2; clone size: NA; CDR3 protein: ASSSAGPNSNQPQH
V gene: TRBV4-1; clone size: NA; CDR3 protein: ASSQSGQAGEQY
V gene: TRBV27; clone size: NA; CDR3 protein: ASSLGVYSNQPQH
V gene: TRBV30; clone size: NA; CDR3 protein: AWSPGLNTEAF
V gene: TRBV4-1; clone size: NA; CDR3 protein: ASSPAGTSGARTTQY
V gene: TRBV28; clone size: NA; CDR3 protein: ASSSAGNTIY
V gene: TRBV28; clone size: NA; CDR3 protein: ASSFRTGGTEAF
V gene: TRBV6-6; clone size: once; CDR3 protein: ASSRFSGRRSNQPQH
V gene: TRBV30; clone size: NA; CDR3 protein: AWSVRSGGFTDTQY
V gene: TRBV5-4; clone size: NA; CDR3 protein: ASSLEWNTGELF
V gene: TRBV19; clone size: NA; CDR3 protein: ASSTYLGMDTQY
V gene: TRBV24-1; clone size: NA; CDR3 protein: ATSDLGTGHNEQF
V gene: TRBV30; clone size: NA; CDR3 protein: ACGDRGADTQY